These 30 T cell receptor beta chains share one sample of origin, sequenced in a study of cytomegalovirus exposure and HLA in healthy donors. 60 Vbeta and 13 Jbeta primers were used in PCR. The protocol was immunoSEQ multiplex PCR, while the TCRdb copy is restricted to in-frame clones and leaves out a portion. The table shows some 200,000 clones, with 82% occurring only once. Specimen: PBMCs. Every receptor here comes from a young woman in good health and CMV-seronegative.

The chain links TRBV7-9 to TRBJ2-1; TRBD2 matches at 8 bases. The germline V gene has CDR1 SEHNR and CDR2 FQNEAQ (reference sequence). CDR3 length: 15 residues. The trim removed 1 base at V and 7 bases at J, leaving 6 bases unmatched. The CDR3 reads CASSLGVPSGNEQFF. CDR3 sequence (DNA): TGTGCCAGCAGCTTAGGGGTTCCTAGCGGGAATGAGCAGTTCTTC.

The rearrangement links TRBV6-5 to TRBJ2-1; 7 bases agree with TRBD2. Germline-derived CDR1 and CDR2 are MNHEY and SVGAGI. The V gene end was trimmed by 3 bases and the J gene end by 7 bases; junction bases not matched to a gene: 12. The CDR3 length is 16 residues. DNA of the CDR3: TGTGCCAGCAGTTATGATCGAGGACTAGTGACTAATGAGCAGTTCTTC. Protein sequence: CASSYDRGLVTNEQFF.

V is TRBV19 and J is TRBJ2-7, with a possible D match to TRBD2 (5 bases). Germline V gene sequence: CDR1 LNHDA, CDR2 SQIVND (reference sequence). V was clipped by 6 bases and J by 2 bases, with 20 bases between them. The CDR3 consists of 16 residues. The CDR3 here is CASRALGLGETYEQYF. In DNA form, the CDR3 reads TGTGCCAGTAGGGCCCTCGGTCTCGGGGAAACCTACGAGCAGTACTTC. Full variable domain (missing parts from reference TRBV19 and TRBJ2-7): DGGITQSPKYLFRKEGQNVTLSCEQNLNHDAMYWYRQDPGQGLRLIYYSQIVNDFQKGDIAEGYSVSREKKESFPLTVTSAQKNPTAFYLCASRALGLGETYEQYFGPGTRLTVT.

This chain connects TRBV5-5 to TRBJ1-1; unclear D gene. CDR1 is SGHKS and CDR2 is YYEKEE in the germline V gene (reference sequence). The CDR3 consists of 12 residues. Trimming pared 3 bases from V and 11 bases from J, leaving 14 bases between. Here the CDR3 DNA reads TGTGCCAGCAGCTCACCCCGGCGGGAGGCTTTCTTT. This sequence encodes CASSSPRREAFF.

This sequence joins TRBV15 and TRBJ1-2; D uncertain. Germline values: CDR1 LNHNV, CDR2 YYDKDF (reference sequence). Deletions cut 0 bases from V and 5 bases from J, with 16 bases between. This CDR3 comprises 16 residues. The CDR3 loop reads CATSRDLPGGLYGYTF. The DNA of the CDR3 is TGTGCCACCAGCAGAGATCTACCCGGCGGACTTTATGGCTACACCTTC. The full variable domain, its missing parts supplied by reference TRBV15 and TRBJ1-2, is DAMVIQNPRYQVTQFGKPVTLSCSQTLNHNVMYWYQQKSSQAPKLLFHYYDKDFNNEADTPDNFQSRRPNTSFCFLDIRSPGLGDTAMYLCATSRDLPGGLYGYTFGSGTRLTVV.

V usage is TRBV18 and J usage is TRBJ2-1; 9 bases are shared with TRBD1. Germline V gene lookup returns CDR1 KGHSH and CDR2 LQKENI. J was trimmed by 5 bases and V by 4 bases; bases with no gene match: 9. This CDR3 comprises 16 residues. CDR3 residues: CASSRGQGLRNNEQFF. In DNA, the CDR3 is TGTGCCAGCTCACGGGGACAGGGTCTCCGTAACAATGAGCAGTTCTTC.

The V gene is TRBV9, the J gene TRBJ2-1; the D is unclear. CDR3 length: 16 amino acids. Germline V lookup: CDR1 SGDLS, CDR2 YYNGEE. The V end lost 0 bases, the J end lost 6 bases, and 16 bases lay between the germline ends. CDR3 protein: CASSVVQTTSPNEQFF. Written as DNA, the CDR3 is TGTGCCAGCAGCGTAGTACAGACCACTTCGCCCAATGAGCAGTTCTTC.

The J gene is TRBJ2-5, the V gene TRBV7-9; D might be TRBD2 (5 bases). The CDR3 loop spans 18 amino acids. The germline CDR1 and CDR2 sequences are SEHNR and FQNEAQ (reference sequence). Trimming removed 5 bases from V and 5 bases from J, with 27 bases in between. CDR3 DNA sequence: TGTGCCAGCAGCGCAACCTATCAGGAGGTTACTGAAGCGGAGACCCAGTACTTC. Translating gives CASSATYQEVTEAETQYF.

The chain couples TRBV2 to TRBJ1-1, with D perhaps TRBD1 (6 bases). CDR3 length: 12 residues. V gave up 6 bases and J gave up 4 bases, with 9 bases separating them. Germline V CDR1 and CDR2: SNHLY, FYNNEI. In nucleotides, the CDR3 is TGTGCCAGCAGCCACAGGGTCACTGAAGCTTTCTTT. Encoded protein: CASSHRVTEAFF.

This rearrangement joins TRBV5-1 to TRBJ2-5; 8 bases line up with TRBD1. Germline values: CDR1 SGHRS, CDR2 YFSETQ. This CDR3 is 16 amino acids long. J lost 2 bases, V lost 2 bases, and 8 bases had no gene match. As DNA, the CDR3 is TGCGCCAGCAGCTTAACATACAGGGGGTCTCAAGAGACCCAGTACTTC. It encodes CASSLTYRGSQETQYF. The full variable domain, its missing parts supplied by reference TRBV5-1 and TRBJ2-5, is KAGVTQTPRYLIKTRGQQVTLSCSPISGHRSVSWYQQTPGQGLQFLFEYFSETQRNKGNFPGRFSGRQFSNSRSEMNVSTLELGDSALYLCASSLTYRGSQETQYFGPGTRLLVL.

This clone has only one observation. V gene TRBV7-9 combines with J gene TRBJ1-5, with TRBD1 as a possible D gene (5 bases). V lost 1 base to trimming and J lost 2 bases, with 9 bases between them. The CDR3 runs to 15 residues. The germline V gene encodes CDR1 SEHNR and CDR2 FQNEAQ (reference sequence). The CDR3 reads CASSLVGGGNQPQHF. The CDR3 region has the DNA TGTGCCAGCAGCTTAGTGGGGGGAGGCAATCAGCCCCAGCATTTT. Complete variable domain (other parts from reference TRBV7-9 and TRBJ1-5): DTGVSQNPRHKITKRGQNVTFRCDPISEHNRLYWYRQTLGQGPEFLTYFQNEAQLEKSRLLSDRFSAERPKGSFSTLEIQRTEQGDSAMYLCASSLVGGGNQPQHFGDGTRLSIL.

This chain joins TRBV7-5 and TRBJ2-6; the DNA was not used to check the table's D call, TRBD1. TRBV7-5 is a known pseudogene. There are 21 residues in the CDR3. CDR3 bases: TGTGTCAGAAGCTTAAAAAGCGCTCCGGGACAGTCTAAATCTGGGGCCAACGTCCTGACTTTC. It codes for CVRSLKSAPGQSKSGANVLTF.

The chain employs TRBV9 and TRBJ2-1; D remains ambiguous. Germline assignment: CDR1 SGDLS and CDR2 YYNGEE. This CDR3 spans 13 amino acids. The V gene lost 4 bases and the J gene lost 0 bases, with 5 bases spanning the gap. CDR3 region: CASSSNSYNEQFF. In DNA, the CDR3 is TGTGCCAGCAGCTCCAACTCCTACAATGAGCAGTTCTTC.

V and J are TRBV6-5 and TRBJ1-1; 7 nucleotides match TRBD1. The V segment lost 7 bases and the J segment 0 bases; nucleotides outside the gene matches: 5. The CDR3 sequence is 14 residues long. Germline V lookup: CDR1 MNHEY, CDR2 SVGAGI. The CDR3 is CASNRQGVNTEAFF. The CDR3 nucleotides are TGTGCCAGCAACAGACAGGGAGTGAACACTGAAGCTTTCTTT.

In this sample, this clone turned up a few times. J is TRBJ2-5 and V is TRBV7-2; possibly TRBD2 for D (5 bases). The J call may be faulty, since TRBJ2-7 better matches the DNA end. Germline V lookup: CDR1 SGHTA, CDR2 FQGNSA. CDR3 size: 14 residues. The CDR3 is CASSLAGVGGEQYF. CDR3 in DNA: TGTGCCAGCAGCTTAGCTGGGGTCGGAGGCGAGCAGTACTTC.

The chain links TRBV5-6 to TRBJ2-1; 8 positions match TRBD1. The CDR3 consists of 15 residues. Germline V gene sequence: CDR1 SGHDT, CDR2 YYEEEE. Losses at the gene ends were 0 bases for V and 8 bases for J; bases not matched to a gene: 7. In DNA form, the CDR3 reads TGTGCCAGCAGCTTGGTGGGCAGGGGGCGGGATGAGCAGTTCTTC. Its translation is CASSLVGRGRDEQFF.

The V call is TRBV11-2, the J call TRBJ2-1, with a tentative D call TRBD2 (6 bases). This CDR3 comprises 12 residues. With 4 bases removed from V and 9 bases from J, the gap between germline ends came to 10 bases. CDR1 SGHAT and CDR2 FQNNGV come from the germline V gene. The CDR3 loop is CASSSTRVEQFF. CDR3 sequence (DNA): TGTGCCAGCAGCTCGACTAGGGTTGAGCAGTTCTTC.

The chain links TRBV6-5 to TRBJ2-1; 8 positions agree with TRBD1. CDR1 MNHEY and CDR2 SVGAGI come from the germline V gene. V shed 8 bases, J shed 2 bases, and the junction held 8 bases outside the gene matches. The CDR3 is 15 residues long. This chain's CDR3 is CASAPDRGPYNEQFF. The DNA of the CDR3 is TGTGCCAGCGCCCCCGACAGGGGCCCCTACAATGAGCAGTTCTTC.

The chain carries TRBV28 and TRBJ1-1; D not certain. Germline-derived CDR1 and CDR2 are MDHEN and SYDVKM. This CDR3 has 13 amino acids. The V and J ends lost 6 bases and 0 bases respectively, with 8 bases between them. This CDR3 reads CASSLTMNTEAFF. The CDR3 bases are TGTGCCAGCAGCCTAACCATGAACACTGAAGCTTTCTTT.

This sequence joins TRBV6-5 and TRBJ2-7, with 9 positions matching TRBD2. The CDR3 length is 14 residues. Germline values: CDR1 MNHEY, CDR2 SVGAGI. After removal of 5 bases from V and 3 bases from J, the junction contained 5 bases not matched to a gene. The CDR3 is CASSRFSGGYEQYF. The CDR3 region has the DNA TGTGCCAGCAGTCGGTTTAGCGGGGGCTACGAGCAGTACTTC.

The chain couples TRBV11-2 to TRBJ1-1, with 8 bases lining up with TRBD1. The CDR3 spans 17 residues. Germline assignment: CDR1 SGHAT and CDR2 FQNNGV. V was pared by 0 bases and J by 1 base, with 7 bases of the junction left unmatched. The CDR3 DNA reads TGTGCCAGCAGCTTAGAGTTGAGGGACAGGAAGAACACTGAAGCTTTCTTT. This sequence encodes CASSLELRDRKNTEAFF.

The chain couples TRBV21-1 to TRBJ2-7; no DNA check was done on the table's D call, TRBD2. TRBV21-1 is a known pseudogene. CDR3 length equals 16 residues. This CDR3 reads CASSKAERSPFYEQYF. The CDR3 DNA reads TGTGCCAGCAGCAAAGCGGAGAGGAGTCCCTTCTACGAGCAGTACTTC.

The V gene is TRBV2, the J gene TRBJ2-1; a weak D match, TRBD2 (6 bases). CDR1 and CDR2 (germline): SNHLY, FYNNEI. V gave up 4 bases and J gave up 9 bases, with 13 bases separating them. The CDR3 covers 13 residues. The CDR3, as DNA: TGTGCCAGCAGTGCTCTAGCGAGGGGTGAGCAGTTCTTC. This sequence encodes CASSALARGEQFF.

This clone has only a few counts. V is TRBV6-5 and J is TRBJ2-3; 9 bases line up with TRBD2. Trimming removed 2 bases from V and 4 bases from J; junction bases left unmatched: 4. CDR1 is MNHEY and CDR2 is SVGAGI in the germline V gene. The CDR3 length is 15 residues. The CDR3 is CASSYHLAGADTQYF. In DNA, the CDR3 is TGTGCCAGCAGTTACCATTTAGCGGGAGCAGATACGCAGTATTTT.

The chain recombines TRBV27 with TRBJ2-1, with a tentative D call TRBD1 (6 bases). Germline V lookup: CDR1 MNHEY, CDR2 SMNVEV (reference sequence). This CDR3 is built from 15 residues. The V and J ends lost 6 bases and 4 bases respectively, with 16 bases between them. The CDR3 nucleotides read TGTGCCAGCAGCCCTGGTTGGGACACTTACAATGAGCAGTTCTTC. Its translation: CASSPGWDTYNEQFF.

V is TRBV18 and J is TRBJ2-3; D is possibly TRBD2 (7 bases). Germline CDR1 is KGHSH and CDR2 is LQKENI. CDR3 length: 15 residues. V lost 3 bases, J lost 4 bases, and 14 bases lay in between. CDR3 sequence (DNA): TGTGCCAGCTCACCCGGGGGGCCTGAAGCAGATACGCAGTATTTT. Residues: CASSPGGPEADTQYF.

J is TRBJ1-1 and V is TRBV5-1, with D perhaps TRBD1 (6 bases). The V gene's germline CDR1 is SGHRS and CDR2 YFSETQ. V was pared by 0 bases and J by 9 bases, with 15 bases between. The CDR3 covers 14 residues. The CDR3: CASSLEAAGEKAFF. In DNA, the CDR3 is TGCGCCAGCAGCTTGGAGGCGGCAGGGGAGAAAGCTTTCTTT.

The rearrangement uses TRBV27 and TRBJ2-1, with a possible D match to TRBD2 (6 bases). The V gene's germline CDR1 is MNHEY and CDR2 SMNVEV (reference sequence). The CDR3 has 16 residues. Between the trimmed V and J ends, which lost 5 bases and 3 bases, there was a span of 17 bases. The CDR3 protein is CASSPRVEGHYNEQFF. The CDR3 bases are TGTGCCAGCAGTCCCCGGGTGGAGGGCCACTACAATGAGCAGTTCTTC.

This clone was counted once. J is TRBJ1-5 and V is TRBV27; TRBD1 might be the D (5 bases). The CDR3 extends over 15 amino acids. Germline V gene data show CDR1 as MNHEY and CDR2 as SMNVEV (reference sequence). Trimming pared 8 bases from V and 0 bases from J, leaving 14 bases between. CDR3 in amino acids: CASGGTGYSNQPQHF. As DNA, the CDR3 is TGTGCCAGCGGAGGGACGGGATATAGCAATCAGCCCCAGCATTTT.

This clone was observed a few times. J is TRBJ1-1 and V is TRBV18; 8 bases fit TRBD1. The trim removed 0 bases at V and 1 base at J, leaving 10 bases unmatched. The germline gives CDR1 KGHSH, CDR2 LQKENI. The CDR3 runs 18 residues. The CDR3 nucleotides are TGTGCCAGCTCACCACCGCAGGGGGCATCGGCGGGGAACACTGAAGCTTTCTTT. Translating gives CASSPPQGASAGNTEAFF.